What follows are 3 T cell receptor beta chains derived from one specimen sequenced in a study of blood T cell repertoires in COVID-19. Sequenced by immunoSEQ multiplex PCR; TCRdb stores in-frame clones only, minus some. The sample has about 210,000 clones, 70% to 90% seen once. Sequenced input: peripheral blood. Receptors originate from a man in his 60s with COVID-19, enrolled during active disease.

This CDR3 is CAKAAGQDYGGYTF. For the CDR3, the DNA is TGTGCCAAAGCGGCGGGGCAGGACTATGGAGGCTACACCTTC. The genes are TRBV10-3 and TRBJ1-2; maybe TRBD1 (5 bases). V was clipped by 10 bases and J by 8 bases, with 23 bases between them. This CDR3 comprises 14 residues. Germline assignment: CDR1 ENHRY and CDR2 SYGVKD.

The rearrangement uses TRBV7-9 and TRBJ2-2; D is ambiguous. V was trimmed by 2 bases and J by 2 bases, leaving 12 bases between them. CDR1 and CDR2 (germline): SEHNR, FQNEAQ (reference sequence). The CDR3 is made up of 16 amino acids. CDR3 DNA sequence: TGTGCCAGCAGCTTAAGTGTGCCCAGAAACACCGGGGAGCTGTTTTTT. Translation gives CASSLSVPRNTGELFF.

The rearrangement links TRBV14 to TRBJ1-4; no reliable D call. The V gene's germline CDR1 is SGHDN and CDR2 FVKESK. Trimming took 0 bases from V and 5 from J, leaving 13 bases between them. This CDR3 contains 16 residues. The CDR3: CASSQDREGLNEKLFF. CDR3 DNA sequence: TGTGCCAGCAGCCAAGATCGGGAAGGGCTGAATGAAAAACTGTTTTTT.